These T cell receptor beta chains were read from a single sample in a study of blood T cell repertoires in COVID-19. Sequencing was performed with immunoSEQ multiplex PCR; in TCRdb, only in-frame clones are kept and a portion is missing. The sample contains 150,000 to 170,000 clones, about four fifths of which appear only once. Sequencing was carried out using peripheral blood. The receptors shown here come from a woman aged 60 to 75 with acute or convalescent COVID-19. CDR3s include the opening cysteine and the closing phenylalanine or tryptophan. The D gene is left open where the match is weak. Size is omitted from some rows. Given values are once, few, many or a class for expanded clones.

j_gene | abundance | v_gene | d_gene | len | CDR3nt | CDR3aa
TRBJ2-7 | few | TRBV28 | . | 16 | TGTGCCAGCAGTTTAGATCAGGGAGGCTTGGGCTACGAGCAGTACTTC | CASSLDQGGLGYEQYF
TRBJ2-2 | . | TRBV18 | TRBD2 | 15 | TGTGCCAGCTCACCAAAGAGCGGGGCTACCGGGGAGCTGTTTTTT | CASSPKSGATGELFF
TRBJ1-4 | . | TRBV28 | . | 14 | TGTGCCAGCAGTACCCGGCAGGGGCAGGAAAAACTGTTTTTT | CASSTRQGQEKLFF
TRBJ2-1 | . | TRBV29-1 | TRBD2 | 13 | TGCAGCGTGGGACTAGCGGCGCACAATGAGCAGTTCTTC | CSVGLAAHNEQFF
TRBJ1-1 | . | TRBV10-3 | . | 12 | TGTGCCATCAGTGATGGCGGGGGAGAAGCTTTCTTT | CAISDGGGEAFF
TRBJ2-3 | . | TRBV18 | TRBD2 | 17 | TGTGCCAGCTCACCACCGAACAGCGGGGATGGCACAGATACGCAGTATTTT | CASSPPNSGDGTDTQYF
TRBJ1-1 | . | TRBV19 | TRBD1 | 15 | TGTGCCAGTAGTTCTTCCGGGACAGTGAACACTGAAGCTTTCTTT | CASSSSGTVNTEAFF
TRBJ1-1 | . | TRBV6-5 | TRBD1 | 13 | TGTGCCAGCGACTGGACAGGGAAGTCTGAAGCTTTCTTT | CASDWTGKSEAFF
TRBJ2-7 | . | TRBV18 | TRBD1 | 14 | TGTGCCAGCTCACCGGGACAGGGTGTTTACGAGCAGTACTTC | CASSPGQGVYEQYF
TRBJ1-5 | . | TRBV28 | . | 15 | TGTGCCAGCAGTTTGACAGGCGATAGCAATCAGCCCCAGCATTTT | CASSLTGDSNQPQHF
TRBJ1-5 | . | TRBV10-2 | TRBD1 | 14 | TGCGCCAGCAGGGACAGGGGGTCCAATCAGCCCCAGCATTTT | CASRDRGSNQPQHF
TRBJ1-2 | . | TRBV4-1 | . | 16 | TGCGCCAGCAGCCAAGATGGGGCGATTGGGCTCTATGGCTACACCTTC | CASSQDGAIGLYGYTF
TRBJ1-1 | . | TRBV20-1 | . | 11 | TGCAGTGCTCGGGACAATAGTGAAGCTTTCTTT | CSARDNSEAFF
TRBJ1-2 | . | TRBV7-2 | TRBD1 | 15 | TGTGCCAGCAGCTCAGCAACAGGGGTTAACTATGGCTACACCTTC | CASSSATGVNYGYTF
TRBJ1-4 | many | TRBV30 | TRBD1 | 15 | TGTGCCTGGGGCACCGGAGAGGCAGGGGGGAGGCAGCTGTTTTTT | CAWGTGEAGGRQLFF
TRBJ1-4 | . | TRBV18 | TRBD1 | 14 | TGTGCCAGCTCCCCCAGGGGGGACAATGAAAAACTGTTTTTT | CASSPRGDNEKLFF
TRBJ1-3 | . | TRBV5-4 | . | 16 | TGTGCCAGCAGCTCGGCGAGGGGAGGGACTGGAAACACCATATATTTT | CASSSARGGTGNTIYF
TRBJ2-7 | . | TRBV3-1/TRBV3-2 | . | 16 | TGTGCCAGCAGCCAAGGGCCAAATCCCAACCTCTACGAGCAGTACTTC | CASSQGPNPNLYEQYF
TRBJ2-3 | . | TRBV3-1/TRBV3-2 | TRBD2 | 14 | TGTGCCAGCAGCCAAGAGGGACTAGCGGGGTCGCAGTATTTT | CASSQEGLAGSQYF
TRBJ1-2 | . | TRBV5-6 | . | 13 | TGTGCCAGCAGCTTGCTGGGGCCCGTAGGCTACACCTTC | CASSLLGPVGYTF
TRBJ2-3 | . | TRBV5-1 | TRBD1 | 16 | TGCGCCAGCAGCTTGGGGACCGGGACAGGGGCAGATACGCAGTATTTT | CASSLGTGTGADTQYF
TRBJ1-5 | . | TRBV28 | TRBD1 | 15 | TGTGCCAGCAGTTTTTACAGGGGGGAAAATCAGCCCCAGCATTTT | CASSFYRGENQPQHF
TRBJ1-2 | . | TRBV28 | . | 13 | TGTGCCAGCAGTTTCGGGACAATGCGTGGCTACACCTTC | CASSFGTMRGYTF
TRBJ2-1 | . | TRBV7-8 | TRBD2 | 13 | TGTGCCAACCAGGAACGGGAGGGTGGGGAGCAGTTCTTC | CANQEREGGEQFF
TRBJ2-5 | . | TRBV10-1 | TRBD2 | 17 | TGCGCCAGCAGTGGAGAATCGACTAGCGGGGGGGAAGAGACCCAGTACTTC | CASSGESTSGGEETQYF
TRBJ1-1 | . | TRBV7-9 | TRBD1 | 16 | TGTGCCAGCAGCAGAAGGACAGGAGAAACGAACACTGAAGCTTTCTTT | CASSRRTGETNTEAFF
TRBJ2-2 | . | TRBV6-1 | TRBD2 | 17 | TGTGCCAGCAGTGAAGAGGCTCTAGCGGGGGACACCGGGGAGCTGTTTTTT | CASSEEALAGDTGELFF
TRBJ1-5 | . | TRBV6-5 | TRBD1 | 15 | TGTGCCAGCAGTCCAACAGGGGTGGGCAATCAGCCCCAGCATTTT | CASSPTGVGNQPQHF
TRBJ1-1 | . | TRBV6-5 | . | 11 | TGTGCCTCCTCGACGAGGGCTGAAGCTTTCTTT | CASSTRAEAFF
TRBJ2-2 | medium-sized | TRBV6-5 | . | 15 | TGTGCCAGCAACGAGGACAGTCTCTACACCGGGGAGCTGTTTTTT | CASNEDSLYTGELFF
TRBJ2-7 | . | TRBV7-2 | TRBD2 | 15 | TGTGCCAGCAGCCCTCGGGAGGGACTAGCTTCCGAGCAGTACTTC | CASSPREGLASEQYF
TRBJ1-1 | . | TRBV6-5 | TRBD1 | 13 | TGTGCCAGCAGTTACCAGGGGGACACTGAAGCTTTCTTT | CASSYQGDTEAFF
TRBJ1-2 | . | TRBV3-1/TRBV3-2 | TRBD1 | 14 | TGTGCCAGCAGCCAGACCGGGACAGTCTATGGCTACACCTTC | CASSQTGTVYGYTF
TRBJ1-6 | . | TRBV7-8 | TRBD1 | 17 | TGTGCCAGCAGCCTAAGGGGACAGGGGGCGAGTAATTCACCCCTCCACTTT | CASSLRGQGASNSPLHF
TRBJ1-2 | . | TRBV6-5 | . | 15 | TGTGCCAGCAGTCCCGTCCCGACAGCAGTTTATGGCTACACCTTC | CASSPVPTAVYGYTF
TRBJ1-6 | . | TRBV7-6 | . | 15 | TGTGCCAGCAGCTTAGGGGAGGGGTATGGTTCACCCCTCCACTTT | CASSLGEGYGSPLHF